This T cell receptor beta chain was recovered during a study of blood T cell repertoires in COVID-19. The repertoire was sequenced with immunoSEQ multiplex PCR; TCRdb's copy has only in-frame clones and lacks some. The data hold 46,000 or so clones, with 88% observed a single time. V lost 7 bases to trimming and J lost 2 bases; unmatched junction nucleotides: 7. The CDR3 is 15 amino acids. Looked up from germline, CDR1 is LNHDA and CDR2 is SQIVND (reference sequence). This clone was detected only a few times. This receptor was taken from a man over 45 with acute or convalescent COVID-19. Sequencing used peripheral blood. The chain is built from TRBV19 and TRBJ1-5, with 8 bases lining up with TRBD1. CDR3 coding DNA: TGTGCCAGTATTGGACAGGGTCTGGGCAATCAGCCCCAGCATTTT. Protein product: CASIGQGLGNQPQHF.